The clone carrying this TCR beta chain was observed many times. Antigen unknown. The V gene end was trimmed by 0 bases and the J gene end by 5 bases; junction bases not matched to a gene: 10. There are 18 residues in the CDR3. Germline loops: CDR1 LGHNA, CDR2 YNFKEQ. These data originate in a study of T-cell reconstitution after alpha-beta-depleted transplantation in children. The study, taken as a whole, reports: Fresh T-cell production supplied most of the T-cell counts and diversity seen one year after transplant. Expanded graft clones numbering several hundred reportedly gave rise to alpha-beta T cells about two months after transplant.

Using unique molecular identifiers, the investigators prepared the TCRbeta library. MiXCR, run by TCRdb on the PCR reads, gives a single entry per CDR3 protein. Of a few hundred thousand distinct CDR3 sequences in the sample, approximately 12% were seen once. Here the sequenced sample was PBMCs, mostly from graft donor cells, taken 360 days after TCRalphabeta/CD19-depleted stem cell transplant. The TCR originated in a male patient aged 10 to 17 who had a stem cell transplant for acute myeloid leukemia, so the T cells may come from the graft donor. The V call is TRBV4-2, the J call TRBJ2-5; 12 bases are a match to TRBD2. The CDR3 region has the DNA TGTGCCAGCAGCCAAGATCAGGCACTAGCGGGAGGCGGTGAGACCCAGTACTTC. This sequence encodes CASSQDQALAGGGETQYF.